These 20 T cell receptor beta chains came from one sample sequenced in a study of human T cells and chemical hapten exposure. TCRdb fed the RACE reads into MiXCR, producing one record per CDR3 protein. In the table there are tens of thousands of distinct CDR3 sequences, approximately 10% of which are singletons. The time point was: patch test 2, 6 weeks after DPC sensitization. Indicated treatment: therapeutic diphenylcyclopropenone sensitization with weekly scalp DPC. The starting material was whole blood, obtained in connection with sensitization to the hapten diphenylcyclopropenone (DPC). Receptor source: a man aged 40-55 years with alopecia areata. Some clones in this sample may be carry-over from other donors' samples.

The sample holds a few counts of this clonotype. The V and J genes are TRBV20-1 and TRBJ2-3; D possibly corresponds to TRBD1 (8 bases). Per germline, CDR1 DFQATT and CDR2 SNEGSKA (reference sequence). V lost 3 bases and J 4 bases, leaving 20 bases between the germline ends. This CDR3 region has 16 residues. The CDR3 region is CSASSRREGQADTQYF. In nucleotides, the CDR3 is TGCAGTGCTAGTAGTAGGAGGGAGGGACAGGCAGATACGCAGTATTTT.

This clonotype was observed many times. This chain joins TRBV12-3 or TRBV12-4 and TRBJ2-3; 10 bases fit TRBD2. CDR3 size: 19 residues. The V gene end was trimmed by 9 bases and the J gene end by 1 base; junction bases not matched to a gene: 19. CDR3 sequence: CARLTGTSARKGCTDTQYF. CDR3 sequence (DNA): TGTGCCAGATTAACCGGGACTAGCGCAAGAAAAGGATGCACAGATACGCAGTATTTT.

The rearrangement joins TRBV7-9 to TRBJ2-2, with D perhaps TRBD2 (5 bases). The CDR3 covers 17 residues. V gave up 3 bases and J gave up 1 base, with 15 bases separating them. The V gene's germline CDR1 is SEHNR and CDR2 FQNEAQ (reference sequence). The CDR3 DNA reads TGTGCCAGCAGCTTCTTGCGTGGCGGGTTGAACACCGGGGAGCTGTTTTTT. Translated: CASSFLRGGLNTGELFF.

This clonotype was seen only a few times. V is TRBV7-8 and J is TRBJ2-1, with 13 bases matching TRBD2. Looked up from germline, CDR1 is SGHVS and CDR2 is FQNEAQ. This CDR3 has 16 residues. V lost 4 bases to trimming and J lost 3 bases; unmatched junction nucleotides: 3. The CDR3 region is CASSSRTSGGYNEQFF. The CDR3 DNA sequence: TGTGCCAGCAGCTCCCGGACTAGCGGGGGCTACAATGAGCAGTTCTTC. Variable domain in full (rest from reference TRBV7-8 and TRBJ2-1): GAGVSQSPRYKVAKRGQDVALRCDPISGHVSLFWYQQALGQGPEFLTYFQNEAQLDKSGLPSDRFFAERPEGSVSTLKIQRTQQEDSAVYLCASSSRTSGGYNEQFFGPGTRLTVL.

The J gene is TRBJ2-3, the V gene TRBV9; TRBD2 might be the D (6 bases). Germline CDR1 reads SGDLS; CDR2 reads YYNGEE. V lost 0 bases and J lost 5, with 10 bases in between. This CDR3 is built from 14 residues. CDR3 protein: CASSVAGSEDTQYF. CDR3 nucleotides: TGTGCCAGCAGCGTAGCCGGGAGCGAAGATACGCAGTATTTT.

The rearrangement links TRBV2 to TRBJ1-6; TRBD1 is a possible D gene (6 bases). V was cut by 6 bases and J by 8 bases, with 17 bases left in between. The CDR3 is made up of 15 amino acids. Germline assignment: CDR1 SNHLY and CDR2 FYNNEI. The CDR3 spells CASRQNRESHSPLHF. CDR3 DNA sequence: TGTGCCAGCAGGCAGAACAGGGAATCCCATTCACCCCTCCACTTT.

The count of this clonotype is one. Sequence at one end of the junction differs from germline and may be a read error. This sequence joins TRBV10-2 and TRBJ1-1; no reliable D call. CDR3 length: 14 amino acids. The germline CDR1 and CDR2 sequences are WSHSY and SAAADI. CDR3 in amino acids: CATSGRGFNTEAFF. CDR3 bases: TGCGCCACCAGTGGTAGAGGGTTTAACACTGAAGCTTTCTTT.

This clonotype was counted ten times or more. The chain joins TRBV7-8 to TRBJ1-1; D uncertain. CDR3 size: 14 residues. V dropped 2 bases and J dropped 6 bases, with 13 bases sitting between them. Germline lookup yields CDR1 SGHVS and CDR2 FQNEAQ. The CDR3 DNA follows: TGTGCCAGCAGCTTAAGTTTATCGCACGCTGAAGCTTTCTTT. It translates to CASSLSLSHAEAFF.

The V and J genes are TRBV29-1 and TRBJ1-2; D gene ambiguous. CDR1 is SQVTM and CDR2 is ANQGSEA in the germline V gene. The CDR3 is 11 amino acids. Trimming shortened V by 6 bases and J by 4 bases, and 9 bases separated the two germline ends. The CDR3 DNA reads as TGCAGCGTCCAGAAATCCTATGGCTACACCTTC. Its protein product is CSVQKSYGYTF.

This clonotype was recorded many times. The V gene is TRBV2, the J gene TRBJ1-5; D unresolved. V lost 5 bases to trimming and J lost 1 base, with 9 bases between them. Germline CDR1 reads SNHLY; CDR2 reads FYNNEI. This CDR3 contains 14 residues. CDR3 region: CASSSKGSNQPQHF. DNA for the CDR3: TGTGCCAGCAGTAGCAAGGGCAGCAATCAGCCCCAGCATTTT. Together with reference TRBV2 and TRBJ1-5, the CDR3 gives the full variable domain: EPEVTQTPSHQVTQMGQEVILRCVPISNHLYFYWYRQILGQKVEFLVSFYNNEISEKSEIFDDQFSVERPDGSNFTLKIRSTKLEDSAMYFCASSSKGSNQPQHFGDGTRLSIL.

This clonotype was seen only a few times. This chain links TRBV6-5 with TRBJ2-1, with 13 bases aligning to TRBD2. The CDR3 consists of 15 residues. CDR1 is MNHEY and CDR2 is SVGAGI in the germline V gene. The V segment lost 6 bases and the J segment 10 bases; nucleotides outside the gene matches: 9. DNA for the CDR3: TGTGCCAGCAGGGGGACTAGCGGGGAATATGGAGAGCAGTTCTTC. This gives the protein CASRGTSGEYGEQFF.

This clonotype was observed a few times. This chain links TRBV12-3 or TRBV12-4 with TRBJ2-7; unclear D gene. Trimming shortened V by 4 bases and J by 1 base, and 14 bases separated the two germline ends. The CDR3 sequence is 15 residues long. The CDR3 region has the DNA TGTGCCAGCAGTTACCCGGCGGATACTTCCTACGAGCAGTACTTC. It encodes CASSYPADTSYEQYF.

This clonotype was observed a handful of times. The J gene is TRBJ1-2, the V gene TRBV12-3 or TRBV12-4; D uncertain. The germline V and J ends were trimmed by 3 bases and 3 bases, with 8 bases remaining between them. This CDR3 contains 13 residues. The chain's CDR3 is CASSLWLDYGYTF. The CDR3 nucleotides read TGTGCCAGCAGTTTGTGGCTCGACTATGGCTACACCTTC.

This clonotype occurred a few times. The V call is TRBV30, the J call TRBJ2-3; D gene unclear. The CDR3 loop spans 11 amino acids. CDR1 is GTSNPN, CDR2 SVGIG, per germline (reference sequence). V was pared by 1 base and J by 5 bases, with 4 bases between. CDR3 nucleotide sequence: TGTGCCTGGAGTGAGGGAGATACGCAGTATTTT. Amino acid sequence: CAWSEGDTQYF.

In its sample, this clonotype was seen once. This chain connects TRBV10-3 to TRBJ2-1; TRBD1 agrees at 9 bases. Germline V CDR1 and CDR2: ENHRY, SYGVKD. CDR3 length equals 15 residues. Trimming at V came to 6 bases and at J to 9 bases, leaving 12 bases not matched to a gene. The CDR3 sequence is CAIRTGGREHSEQFF. For the CDR3, the DNA is TGTGCCATCAGGACAGGGGGACGGGAACACAGTGAGCAGTTCTTC.

This chain links TRBV7-6 with TRBJ2-7; D tentatively reads TRBD1 or TRBD2 (5 bases each). The CDR3 is 14 amino acids. V lost 5 bases and J 4 bases, leaving 15 bases between the germline ends. CDR1 and CDR2 from the germline V gene are SGHVS and FNYEAQ. The CDR3, as DNA: TGTGCCAGCAGCCCGAATGAGGGGTTATACGAGCAGTACGTC. Its translation is CASSPNEGLYEQYV.

This clonotype was counted between two and nine times. V gene TRBV28 combines with J gene TRBJ2-1; TRBD1 is a possible D gene (6 bases). Looked up from germline, CDR1 is MDHEN and CDR2 is SYDVKM. The CDR3 has 13 amino acids. Trimming took 10 bases from V and 9 from J, leaving 19 bases between them. Written as DNA, the CDR3 is TGTGCCACCGACGGGACCCCCAGGGGTGAGCAGTTCTTC. Its translation is CATDGTPRGEQFF. Looking up the rest from reference TRBV28 and TRBJ2-1 gives the full variable domain: DVKVTQSSRYLVKRTGEKVFLECVQDMDHENMFWYRQDPGLGLRLIYFSYDVKMKEKGDIPEGYSVSREKKERFSLILESASTNQTSMYLCATDGTPRGEQFFGPGTRLTVL.

The chain links TRBV20-1 to TRBJ1-1; possible D gene TRBD1, 5 bases. V was clipped by 5 bases and J by 5 bases, with 18 bases between them. CDR3 length equals 14 residues. Germline lookup yields CDR1 DFQATT and CDR2 SNEGSKA (reference sequence). CDR3 loop: CSALTLQEITEAFF. The CDR3 DNA follows: TGCAGTGCTCTAACACTACAGGAGATAACTGAAGCTTTCTTT.

The V gene is TRBV6-2 or TRBV6-3, the J gene TRBJ2-5; 9 bases line up with TRBD1. Looked up from germline, CDR1 is MNHEY and CDR2 is SVGEGT. This CDR3 contains 16 residues. V dropped 6 bases and J dropped 4; count of bases not matched to a gene: 12. CDR3: CASRPLGQGRRETQYF. The CDR3 DNA reads as TGTGCCAGCAGACCCCTCGGACAGGGGAGGAGAGAGACCCAGTACTTC.

This clonotype occurred many times. The gene calls are TRBV28 and TRBJ1-1; TRBD1 is a possible D gene (5 bases). Trimming cost V 5 bases and J 4 bases, with 8 bases left between them. The CDR3 has 12 residues. CDR1 is MDHEN and CDR2 is SYDVKM in the germline V gene. CDR3 sequence reads: CASSQGVTEAFF. The CDR3 bases are TGTGCCAGCAGTCAGGGAGTCACTGAAGCTTTCTTT.